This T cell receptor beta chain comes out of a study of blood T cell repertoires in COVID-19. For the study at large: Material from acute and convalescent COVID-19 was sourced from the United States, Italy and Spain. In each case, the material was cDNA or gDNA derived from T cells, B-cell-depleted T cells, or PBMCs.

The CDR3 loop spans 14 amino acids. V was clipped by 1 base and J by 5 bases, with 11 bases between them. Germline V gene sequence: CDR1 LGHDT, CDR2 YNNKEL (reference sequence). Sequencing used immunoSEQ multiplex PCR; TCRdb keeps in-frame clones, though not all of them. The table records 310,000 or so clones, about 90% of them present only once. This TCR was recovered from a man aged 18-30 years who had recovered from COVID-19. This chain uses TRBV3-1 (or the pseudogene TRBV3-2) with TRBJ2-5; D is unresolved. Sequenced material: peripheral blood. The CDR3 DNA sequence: TGTGCCAGCAGCCAAGGCGGAGTACGGGAGACCCAGTACTTC. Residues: CASSQGGVRETQYF.